The 25 T cell receptor beta chains in this list originate from one sample, sequenced in a study of T cell repertoires in cytomegalovirus infection. In TCRdb, the reads were re-called with MiXCR into one record per CDR3 protein. The sample yields approximately 500,000 distinct CDR3 sequences, about 11% seen once. Source material: PBMCs. The receptors originated from a human donor in good health (CMV status not recorded). Some clones in this sample may be carry-over from other donors' samples.

This clonotype was recorded many times. The rearrangement links TRBV7-8 to TRBJ2-2; D may be TRBD2 (5 bases). Germline lookup yields CDR1 SGHVS and CDR2 FQNEAQ. Trimming removed 1 base at V and 4 bases at J, with 10 bases between. This CDR3 has 15 residues. CDR3 loop: CASSLGGIRTGELFF. CDR3 sequence (DNA): TGTGCCAGCAGCTTAGGAGGGATCCGCACCGGGGAGCTGTTTTTT.

This clonotype was observed at least ten times. This rearrangement joins TRBV2 to TRBJ2-5; D gene ambiguous. The germline V gene encodes CDR1 SNHLY and CDR2 FYNNEI. Trimming removed 4 bases at V and 1 base at J, with 7 bases between. The CDR3 loop spans 13 amino acids. CDR3 sequence reads: CASSAFPQETQYF. Here the CDR3 DNA reads TGTGCCAGCAGTGCTTTCCCCCAAGAGACCCAGTACTTC. Using reference TRBV2 and TRBJ2-5 for the parts outside the CDR3, the full variable domain is EPEVTQTPSHQVTQMGQEVILRCVPISNHLYFYWYRQILGQKVEFLVSFYNNEISEKSEIFDDQFSVERPDGSNFTLKIRSTKLEDSAMYFCASSAFPQETQYFGPGTRLLVL.

This clonotype occurred many times. V gene TRBV28 combines with J gene TRBJ2-1, with 11 positions matching TRBD2. In germline, CDR1 is MDHEN, CDR2 SYDVKM. V was clipped by 8 bases and J by 5 bases; unmatched bases: 11. The CDR3 is 16 amino acids. CDR3 region: CASGTIAGGNHNEQFF. For the CDR3, the DNA is TGTGCCAGCGGGACCATAGCGGGAGGGAATCACAATGAGCAGTTCTTC.

This clonotype was recorded at least ten times. The chain links TRBV28 to TRBJ2-1; 9 bases match TRBD2. Germline CDR1 and CDR2: MDHEN and SYDVKM. The CDR3 totals 15 residues. Trimming at V came to 4 bases and at J to 5 bases, leaving 6 bases not matched to a gene. DNA of the CDR3: TGTGCCAGCAGTTCGCGACTAGCGGTTAACAATGAGCAGTTCTTC. Translated, it gives CASSSRLAVNNEQFF.

The gene calls are TRBV13 and TRBJ2-7; TRBD2 aligns across 7 bases. The CDR3 sequence is 15 residues long. In germline, CDR1 is PRHDT, CDR2 FYEKMQ (reference sequence). After removal of 8 bases from V and 3 bases from J, the junction contained 13 bases not matched to a gene. As DNA, the CDR3 is TGTGCCAGCGCTACTAGCGATACACCTTTCTACGAGCAGTACTTC. Amino acid sequence: CASATSDTPFYEQYF.

This clonotype was detected ten times or more. V and J are TRBV10-3 and TRBJ2-1, with 8 bases fitting TRBD2. CDR1 is ENHRY, CDR2 SYGVKD, per germline. The CDR3 totals 12 residues. With V trimmed by 6 bases and J by 10 bases, 5 bases remained unmatched. CDR3 loop: CAIRREGEEQFF. CDR3 sequence (DNA): TGTGCCATCAGACGGGAGGGCGAAGAGCAGTTCTTC.

This clonotype came up many times. The rearrangement links TRBV28 to TRBJ1-2; tentatively, D is TRBD1 (5 bases). CDR1 and CDR2 (germline): MDHEN, SYDVKM. The CDR3 is 16 residues long. V lost 2 bases and J 8 bases, leaving 21 bases between the germline ends. The CDR3 spells CASSLVGIGQGDGYTF. CDR3 in DNA: TGTGCCAGCAGTTTAGTTGGTATCGGGCAGGGTGACGGCTACACCTTC.

This sequence joins TRBV9 and TRBJ1-5; 7 bases are a match to TRBD1. The trim removed 3 bases at V and 3 bases at J, leaving 3 bases unmatched. Germline CDR1 and CDR2: SGDLS and YYNGEE. CDR3 length equals 14 residues. CDR3 in amino acids: CASSGGTDNQPQHF. As DNA, the CDR3 is TGTGCCAGCAGCGGAGGGACAGACAATCAGCCCCAGCATTTT.

V usage is TRBV29-1 and J usage is TRBJ2-1; 7 bases fit TRBD2. This CDR3 has 14 residues. Trimming removed 5 bases from V and 2 bases from J; junction bases left unmatched: 6. Germline values: CDR1 SQVTM, CDR2 ANQGSEA. The CDR3, as DNA: TGCAGCGTTTCAAGCGGGGACCCCTACAATGAGCAGTTCTTC. It encodes CSVSSGDPYNEQFF.

At least ten counts were recorded for this clonotype. This chain links TRBV5-5 with TRBJ2-5, with 8 bases lining up with TRBD2. CDR1 is SGHKS, CDR2 YYEKEE, per germline (reference sequence). This CDR3 comprises 20 residues. J gave up 4 bases and V 3 bases, and 23 bases lay outside the gene matches. DNA of the CDR3: TGTGCCAGCAGCTGGGAAGGGTCAACTCCGGGGGGGACACATGGAGAGACCCAGTACTTC. It specifies CASSWEGSTPGGTHGETQYF.

CDR3 loop: CASSPGSQPKKLFF. The CDR3 nucleotides are TGTGCCAGCAGCCCGGGATCCCAACCTAAAAAACTGTTTTTT. The V call is TRBV5-4, the J call TRBJ1-4; unclear D gene. The ends were cut back, 4 bases at V and 9 bases at J, with 16 bases in the middle. CDR3 length equals 14 residues. Germline V CDR1 and CDR2: SGHNT, YYREEE (reference sequence). Full variable domain (remainder filled in from reference TRBV5-4 and TRBJ1-4): ETGVTQSPTHLIKTRGQQVTLRCSSQSGHNTVSWYQQALGQGPQFIFQYYREEENGRGNFPPRFSGLQFPNYSSELNVNALELDDSALYLCASSPGSQPKKLFFGSGTQLSVL.

At least ten counts were recorded for this clonotype. The V call is TRBV24-1, the J call TRBJ2-2; TRBD2 matches at 9 bases. The CDR3 is 16 amino acids. Germline CDR1 KGHDR, CDR2 SFDVKD. V shed 6 bases and J 2 bases; nucleotides not matched to a gene: 6. CDR3 sequence: CATSLSGSPNTGELFF. The CDR3 bases are TGTGCCACCAGTCTTAGCGGGAGTCCCAACACCGGGGAGCTGTTTTTT.

Remarks on this clonotype: At one end, the junction sequence differs from germline, possibly due to a read error. The V call is TRBV28, the J call TRBJ2-3; maybe TRBD2 (6 bases). The germline gives CDR1 MDHEN, CDR2 SYDVKM. This CDR3 spans 14 amino acids. Here the CDR3 reads CTSSAGTSTDTQYF. For the CDR3, the DNA is TGTACCAGCAGTGCCGGGACTAGCACAGATACGCAGTATTTT.

The sample holds a few counts of this clonotype. This chain links TRBV5-1 with TRBJ1-2; 9 bases agree with TRBD1. CDR3 length: 16 amino acids. V trimming: 1 base; J trimming: 3 bases; junction bases outside the gene matches: 7. CDR1 and CDR2 from the germline V gene are SGHRS and YFSETQ. The chain's CDR3 is CASSLRGTGSDYGYTF. For the CDR3, the DNA is TGCGCCAGCAGCTTGCGCGGGACAGGGTCTGACTATGGCTACACCTTC.

A few counts support this clonotype. The gene calls are TRBV12-3 or TRBV12-4 and TRBJ2-1; 9 bases fit TRBD1. This CDR3 has 15 residues. V shed 6 bases and J 6 bases; nucleotides not matched to a gene: 9. CDR3 residues: CASRTPGQGGNEQFF. CDR3 DNA sequence: TGTGCCAGCAGGACGCCGGGACAGGGCGGCAATGAGCAGTTCTTC.

This clonotype has a count of ten or more. The chain has TRBV19 and TRBJ2-7; 8 nucleotides line up with TRBD2. V was pared by 9 bases and J by 9 bases, with 10 bases of the junction left unmatched. Germline values: CDR1 LNHDA, CDR2 SQIVND (reference sequence). The CDR3 sequence is 12 residues long. Here the CDR3 reads CASSDRGLGQYF. Written as DNA, the CDR3 is TGTGCCAGCTCGGACCGGGGACTAGGGCAGTACTTC.

This clonotype was counted ten times or more. This chain uses TRBV20-1 with TRBJ2-5, with D perhaps matching TRBD1 (5 bases). This CDR3 is 15 amino acids long. The V gene lost 3 bases and the J gene lost 1 base, with 15 bases spanning the gap. Germline assignment: CDR1 DFQATT and CDR2 SNEGSKA (reference sequence). CDR3 protein: CSASHPRQLQETQYF. The CDR3 DNA follows: TGCAGTGCTAGCCACCCTAGACAGCTCCAAGAGACCCAGTACTTC.

This clonotype was counted at least ten times. The rearrangement uses TRBV6-2 or TRBV6-3 and TRBJ1-5; no definite D call. CDR3 length: 13 amino acids. With 6 bases removed from V and 6 bases from J, the gap between germline ends came to 12 bases. Germline V CDR1 and CDR2: MNHEY, SVGEGT. Here the CDR3 reads CASSPTGSQPQHF. The CDR3 nucleotides are TGTGCCAGCAGCCCTACCGGAAGTCAGCCCCAGCATTTT.

V is TRBV20-1 and J is TRBJ2-3; no clear D. Germline assignment: CDR1 DFQATT and CDR2 SNEGSKA (reference sequence). Trimming pared 3 bases from V and 1 base from J, leaving 8 bases between. CDR3 length: 13 residues. The CDR3 is CSARRQRTDTQYF. In DNA form, the CDR3 reads TGCAGTGCTAGGCGCCAGCGCACAGATACGCAGTATTTT.

The table lists this clonotype with many counts. The chain couples TRBV28 to TRBJ2-1, with D maybe TRBD1 (7 bases). The germline V and J ends were trimmed by 6 bases and 3 bases, with 15 bases remaining between them. This CDR3 comprises 15 residues. Germline assignment: CDR1 MDHEN and CDR2 SYDVKM. Written as DNA, the CDR3 is TGTGCCAGCAGAGAAACAGGGGAGGACTACAATGAGCAGTTCTTC. Its protein is CASRETGEDYNEQFF.

This clonotype has a handful of counts. This chain links TRBV9 with TRBJ2-5, with TRBD2 as a possible D gene (6 bases). CDR3 length equals 14 residues. The germline CDR1 and CDR2 sequences are SGDLS and YYNGEE. V dropped 0 bases and J dropped 2 bases, with 8 bases sitting between them. Written as DNA, the CDR3 is TGTGCCAGCAGCGTAGCCGGGAGACAAGAGACCCAGTACTTC. This sequence encodes CASSVAGRQETQYF.

This clonotype was seen at least ten times. The chain links TRBV7-9 to TRBJ1-2, with D possibly matching TRBD1 (5 bases). There are 14 residues in the CDR3. The V end was cut by 5 bases, the J end by 2 bases, with 12 bases between. Per germline, CDR1 SEHNR and CDR2 FQNEAQ (reference sequence). In DNA, the CDR3 is TGTGCCAGCAGCGCAGGGACGGCGAACTATGGCTACACCTTC. Translating gives CASSAGTANYGYTF.

This clonotype was counted ten times or more. The V gene is TRBV7-6, the J gene TRBJ2-1; 10 bases line up with TRBD1. CDR3 length: 19 amino acids. The germline CDR1 and CDR2 sequences are SGHVS and FNYEAQ. V dropped 5 bases and J dropped 0; count of bases not matched to a gene: 13. The CDR3 region is CASSRGTGDIPSSYNEQFF. In nucleotides, the CDR3 is TGTGCCAGCAGCAGAGGGACAGGGGACATACCGAGCTCCTACAATGAGCAGTTCTTC.

This clonotype was found a few times. CDR3 sequence (DNA): TGTGCCAGCTCACCACCGACAGGTTATGGCTACACCTTC. This translates into CASSPPTGYGYTF. The chain recombines TRBV18 with TRBJ1-2, with TRBD1 as a possible D gene (6 bases). The germline gives CDR1 KGHSH, CDR2 LQKENI. The V end lost 0 bases, the J end lost 5 bases, and 7 bases lay between the germline ends. This CDR3 is built from 13 residues.

The V and J genes are TRBV9 and TRBJ1-4; 7 nucleotides match TRBD1. V dropped 4 bases and J dropped 6; count of bases not matched to a gene: 6. The CDR3 covers 14 residues. The germline V gene encodes CDR1 SGDLS and CDR2 YYNGEE. This CDR3 is CASSSTDRDEKLFF. CDR3 nucleotides: TGTGCCAGCAGCTCTACAGACAGGGATGAAAAACTGTTTTTT. Supplemented by reference TRBV9 and TRBJ1-4, the full variable domain reads DSGVTQTPKHLITATGQRVTLRCSPRSGDLSVYWYQQSLDQGLQFLIQYYNGEERAKGNILERFSAQQFPDLHSELNLSSLELGDSALYFCASSSTDRDEKLFFGSGTQLSVL.